What follows are 15 T cell receptor beta chains derived from one specimen sequenced in a study of identical twins. TCRdb re-called the 5' RACE reads through MiXCR, storing one row per CDR3 protein. The sample includes over 200,000 distinct CDR3 sequences, 6.5% to 8% of them seen just once. These data are also associated with another study on T cells expressing NK-cell markers.

Input material: CD8+ T cells sorted from blood. The receptors were sampled from a woman aged 18 to 35 in good health.

V gene TRBV12-3 or TRBV12-4 combines with J gene TRBJ2-3, with TRBD2 identical over 10 bases. The J segment lost 4 bases and the V segment lost 4 bases, leaving 11 bases of the junction unmatched. This CDR3 spans 17 amino acids. DNA for the CDR3: TGTGCCAGCAGTTACTTTATAGCGGGGGGACTCCCAGATACGCAGTATTTT. Encoded protein: CASSYFIAGGLPDTQYF.

The CDR3 is CAAVPQASSYNEQFF. Here the CDR3 DNA reads TGTGCCGCGGTCCCCCAAGCGAGCTCCTACAATGAGCAGTTCTTC. The chain carries TRBV7-9 and TRBJ2-1; D uncertain. Germline CDR1 reads SEHNR; CDR2 reads FQNEAQ (reference sequence). Trimming shortened V by 11 bases and J by 0 bases, and 17 bases separated the two germline ends. This CDR3 spans 15 amino acids.

This clonotype has at least ten counts. This sequence joins TRBV15 and TRBJ2-2; 7 bases map to TRBD1. V lost 0 bases and J lost 4; bases outside the gene matches: 5. The length of the CDR3 is 16 residues. Germline V gene sequence: CDR1 LNHNV, CDR2 YYDKDF (reference sequence). The CDR3 region is CATSRDRDSFTGELFF. The CDR3 nucleotides are TGTGCCACCAGCAGAGATCGGGACAGCTTCACCGGGGAGCTGTTTTTT.

This clonotype was counted only a few times. The chain uses TRBV29-1 and TRBJ2-1; 8 nucleotides align to TRBD2. Germline loops: CDR1 SQVTM, CDR2 ANQGSEA. The length of the CDR3 is 15 residues. J was trimmed by 6 bases and V by 7 bases; bases with no gene match: 14. Written as DNA, the CDR3 is TGCAGCGCCGCTGGGCTTGCGGGAGGTGTCAATGAGCAGTTCTTC. The encoded protein is CSAAGLAGGVNEQFF.

The sample holds a few counts of this clonotype. This chain connects TRBV12-3 or TRBV12-4 to TRBJ2-7; a possible D gene is TRBD2 (6 bases). The CDR3 runs 13 residues. V gave up 3 bases and J gave up 3 bases, with 9 bases separating them. The CDR3 is CASSFAGYYEQYF. The CDR3 DNA is TGTGCCAGCAGTTTTGCGGGATACTACGAGCAGTACTTC.

V gene TRBV20-1 combines with J gene TRBJ1-1; D is ambiguous. This CDR3 is built from 11 residues. Germline assignment: CDR1 DFQATT and CDR2 SNEGSKA (reference sequence). Trimming took 1 base from V and 8 from J, leaving 8 bases between them. CDR3 sequence (DNA): TGCAGTGCTAGAGCAGTGGTAGAAGCTTTCTTT. Its translation: CSARAVVEAFF.

The rearrangement links TRBV9 to TRBJ1-1; D is uncertain. Per germline, CDR1 SGDLS and CDR2 YYNGEE. The CDR3 covers 11 residues. Trimming took 7 bases from V and 10 from J, leaving 14 bases between them. CDR3 loop: CASGEVRVAFF. In nucleotides, the CDR3 is TGTGCCAGCGGAGAGGTTCGTGTAGCTTTCTTT. Full variable domain (rest looked up from reference TRBV9 and TRBJ1-1): DSGVTQTPKHLITATGQRVTLRCSPRSGDLSVYWYQQSLDQGLQFLIQYYNGEERAKGNILERFSAQQFPDLHSELNLSSLELGDSALYFCASGEVRVAFFGQGTRLTVV.

This clonotype was recorded at least ten times. The genes are TRBV3-1 and TRBJ2-3; TRBD2 matches at 7 bases. Trimming at V came to 4 bases and at J to 0 bases, leaving 10 bases not matched to a gene. The germline V gene encodes CDR1 LGHDT and CDR2 YNNKEL (reference sequence). This CDR3 contains 17 residues. This CDR3 reads CASSPGPGGPSTDTQYF. The CDR3 DNA sequence: TGTGCCAGCAGCCCCGGACCGGGAGGCCCTAGCACAGATACGCAGTATTTT.

This clonotype came up a few times. The chain employs TRBV15 and TRBJ1-1; D not certain. There are 15 residues in the CDR3. Trimming took 2 bases from V and 0 from J, leaving 10 bases between them. The germline V gene encodes CDR1 LNHNV and CDR2 YYDKDF (reference sequence). CDR3 nucleotides: TGTGCCACCAGCAGACCCGACGGCGTGAACACTGAAGCTTTCTTT. Encoded protein: CATSRPDGVNTEAFF. Complete variable domain (other parts from reference TRBV15 and TRBJ1-1): DAMVIQNPRYQVTQFGKPVTLSCSQTLNHNVMYWYQQKSSQAPKLLFHYYDKDFNNEADTPDNFQSRRPNTSFCFLDIRSPGLGDTAMYLCATSRPDGVNTEAFFGQGTRLTVV.

This chain joins TRBV28 and TRBJ2-1; possible D gene TRBD2, 7 bases. V lost 6 bases and J 3 bases, leaving 15 bases between the germline ends. Germline-derived CDR1 and CDR2 are MDHEN and SYDVKM. This CDR3 contains 15 residues. CDR3 loop: CASSTGGYRYNEQFF. CDR3 in DNA: TGTGCCAGCAGCACGGGGGGCTACCGCTACAATGAGCAGTTCTTC.

This rearrangement joins TRBV4-3 to TRBJ1-2; possible D gene TRBD1, 5 bases. The CDR3 runs 19 residues. Trimming shortened V by 0 bases and J by 5 bases, and 25 bases separated the two germline ends. Looked up from germline, CDR1 is LGHNA and CDR2 is YSLEER. In DNA, the CDR3 is TGCGCCAGCAGCCAAGATAGATGGAGGGACGACTCTTCGGGTTATGGCTACACCTTC. This encodes CASSQDRWRDDSSGYGYTF.

The chain employs TRBV20-1 and TRBJ2-7; TRBD1 is a possible D gene (8 bases). V was shortened by 5 bases and J by 3 bases, with 20 bases between the two germline ends. This CDR3 is built from 15 residues. Per germline, CDR1 DFQATT and CDR2 SNEGSKA (reference sequence). The CDR3 DNA reads TGCAGTGCTGGGGGGGTGGCAGGGGGCTTCTACGAGCAGTACTTC. Protein: CSAGGVAGGFYEQYF.

This chain connects TRBV6-1 to TRBJ2-6; D is uncertain. The CDR3 spans 15 residues. The germline V and J ends were trimmed by 6 bases and 0 bases, with 9 bases remaining between them. The germline gives CDR1 MNHNS, CDR2 SASEGT. CDR3 sequence reads: CASRLSTSGANVLTF. The CDR3 DNA reads TGTGCCAGCAGGTTGTCCACCTCTGGGGCCAACGTCCTGACTTTC.

This clonotype came up many times. This chain connects TRBV5-1 to TRBJ2-7; TRBD1 agrees at 9 bases. The CDR3 is 14 amino acids. Germline loops: CDR1 SGHRS, CDR2 YFSETQ. After removal of 4 bases from V and 3 bases from J, the junction contained 5 bases not matched to a gene. The CDR3 is CASSTRDRVYEQYF. The DNA for the CDR3 is TGCGCCAGCAGCACCCGGGACAGGGTCTACGAGCAGTACTTC.

This clonotype was picked up a small number of times. J is TRBJ2-5 and V is TRBV9; no clear D gene. Trimming took 1 base from V and 0 from J, leaving 1 base between them. The CDR3 is made up of 12 amino acids. Germline V gives CDR1 SGDLS, CDR2 YYNGEE. The CDR3 region has the DNA TGTGCCAGCAGCGTAAACCAAGAGACCCAGTACTTC. This encodes CASSVNQETQYF.